One and the same sample provided the 6 T cell receptor beta chains below, sequenced in a study of OX40 agonist ivuxolimab in advanced cancers. The data were produced by immunoSEQ multiplex PCR, yet TCRdb's version contains in-frame clones alone and is incomplete. The table shows some 110,000 clones, with around 93% occurring only once. Specimen: CD4+ or CD8+ T cells sorted from blood, collected in a trial of the OX40 agonist ivuxolimab. These TCRs come from an adult with an advanced solid tumor such as melanoma, head and neck, liver or kidney cancer.

This rearrangement joins TRBV5-1 to TRBJ2-7, with TRBD2 matching 8 bases. The CDR3 has 17 residues. Germline V gives CDR1 SGHRS, CDR2 YFSETQ. The V and J ends lost 7 bases and 2 bases, in that order; junction bases with no gene match: 17. The CDR3 loop reads CASQLGAAAGAPYEQYF. CDR3 nucleotides: TGCGCCAGCCAACTCGGGGCAGCAGCGGGAGCCCCCTACGAGCAGTACTTC.

This clone was recorded only once. The rearrangement uses TRBV19 and TRBJ2-6; TRBD2 might be the D (5 bases). The germline CDR1 and CDR2 sequences are LNHDA and SQIVND (reference sequence). The CDR3 sequence is 18 residues long. Between the trimmed V and J ends, which lost 2 bases and 0 bases, there was a span of 14 bases. CDR3 in DNA: TGTGCCAGTAGTATATCGGCAGGACTCGGCTCTGGGGCCAACGTCCTGACTTTC. This gives the protein CASSISAGLGSGANVLTF. The variable domain in full, with the rest retrieved from reference TRBV19 and TRBJ2-6, is DGGITQSPKYLFRKEGQNVTLSCEQNLNHDAMYWYRQDPGQGLRLIYYSQIVNDFQKGDIAEGYSVSREKKESFPLTVTSAQKNPTAFYLCASSISAGLGSGANVLTFGAGSRLTVL.

This chain connects TRBV7-2 to TRBJ1-5; 8 bases are a match to TRBD1. Losses at the gene ends were 5 bases for V and 6 bases for J; bases not matched to a gene: 6. The CDR3 extends over 14 amino acids. Germline V gene data show CDR1 as SGHTA and CDR2 as FQGNSA. The CDR3 sequence: CASSNYRGSQPQHF. CDR3 bases: TGTGCCAGCAGCAATTACAGGGGGAGTCAGCCCCAGCATTTT.

The table lists this clone with a count of one. The chain links TRBV19 to TRBJ1-2; possibly TRBD1 for D (5 bases). The ends were cut back, 0 bases at V and 4 bases at J, with 24 bases in the middle. CDR3 length: 19 amino acids. Germline V gene lookup returns CDR1 LNHDA and CDR2 SQIVND (reference sequence). CDR3 DNA sequence: TGTGCCAGTAGTATAGATCTGAGCCAGGGCCTCATCCCAAGCTATGGCTACACCTTC. Protein: CASSIDLSQGLIPSYGYTF.

This clone was observed a single time. The chain links TRBV28 to TRBJ2-7; TRBD2 matches at 7 bases. Looked up from germline, CDR1 is MDHEN and CDR2 is SYDVKM. The CDR3 consists of 16 residues. With V trimmed by 5 bases and J by 3 bases, 13 bases remained unmatched. This chain's CDR3 is CASSPSTGGSYYEQYF. CDR3 in DNA: TGTGCCAGCAGTCCCAGTACGGGCGGGAGTTACTACGAGCAGTACTTC.

This clone was seen just once. The chain combines TRBV4-3 with TRBJ1-3; no reliable D call. The CDR3 is 14 residues long. The germline V gene has CDR1 LGHNA and CDR2 YSLEER. The V end lost 1 base, the J end lost 4 bases, and 8 bases lay between the germline ends. CDR3 protein: CASSQVPSGNTIYF. The CDR3 bases are TGCGCCAGCAGCCAAGTCCCGTCGGGAAACACCATATATTTT.